This T cell receptor (beta chain) was recorded in a study of Graves' ophthalmopathy and Graves' hyperthyroidism. Turning to the study itself: Ahead of any treatment, peripheral blood was obtained at the initial diagnosis.

The authors amplified TCR beta CDR3 regions from RNA transcripts. HTBI primers served in a first-round RT-PCR, which a second-round multiplex PCR followed. One entry per CDR3 protein, called by TCRdb with MiXCR from the multiplex PCR reads. The data contain 400,000 or so distinct CDR3 sequences, approximately 15% of them singletons. Aged 18 to 65, hyperthyroidism patients had new diagnoses of under 2 months' duration. In its sample, this clonotype was seen many times. The receptor's source is a woman younger than 35 with stable Graves' hyperthyroidism. Sample: peripheral blood.

The CDR3 is CASSRQLGSGANVLTF. The DNA of the CDR3 is TGTGCCAGCAGCCGACAGTTGGGATCTGGGGCCAACGTCCTGACTTTC. The chain has TRBV12-3 or TRBV12-4 and TRBJ2-6; D might be TRBD1 (5 bases). The germline V and J ends were trimmed by 6 bases and 1 base, with 13 bases remaining between them. The length of the CDR3 is 16 residues.